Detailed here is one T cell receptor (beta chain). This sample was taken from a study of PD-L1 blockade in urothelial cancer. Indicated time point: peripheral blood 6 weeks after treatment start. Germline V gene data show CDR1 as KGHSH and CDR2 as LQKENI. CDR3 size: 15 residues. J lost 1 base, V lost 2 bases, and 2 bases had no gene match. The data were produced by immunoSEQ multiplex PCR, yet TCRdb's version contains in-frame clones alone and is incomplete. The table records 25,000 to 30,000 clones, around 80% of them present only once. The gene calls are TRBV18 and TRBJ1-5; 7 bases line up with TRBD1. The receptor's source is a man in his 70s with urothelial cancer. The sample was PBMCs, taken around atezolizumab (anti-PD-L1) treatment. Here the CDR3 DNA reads TGTGCCAGCTCACCAGTGGGACAGAGCAATCAGCCCCAGCATTTT. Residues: CASSPVGQSNQPQHF.